Each of the 22 T cell receptor beta chains below was sequenced from the same sample in a study of blood T cell repertoires in COVID-19. Using immunoSEQ multiplex PCR, the repertoire was profiled, and TCRdb retains in-frame clones only, with some absent. This table has about 340,000 clones, 92% appearing once. Sequenced: PBMCs or T cells enriched from blood (not recorded which). Source of these receptors: a woman aged 25 to 45 who had recovered from COVID-19.

This clone was seen a few times. The identical CDR3 is also encoded by other nucleotide sequences in the sample. The chain carries TRBV2 and TRBJ1-5; 8 nucleotides match TRBD1. CDR1 SNHLY and CDR2 FYNNEI come from the germline V gene. V lost 6 bases, J lost 4 bases, and 2 bases stayed unmatched. The CDR3 covers 13 residues. The CDR3 DNA reads as TGTGCCAGCAGCGGACAGGGAAATCAGCCCCAGCATTTT. Its translation is CASSGQGNQPQHF.

The chain combines TRBV11-3 with TRBJ2-7, with D possibly being TRBD2 (5 bases). V dropped 2 bases and J dropped 3 bases, with 14 bases sitting between them. CDR1 and CDR2 (germline): SGHNT, YENEEA. The CDR3 is 15 residues long. The CDR3 sequence is CASSLYATGDYEQYF. CDR3 bases: TGTGCCAGCAGCTTATATGCGACCGGGGACTACGAGCAGTACTTC.

The chain joins TRBV14 to TRBJ2-1; D call uncertain. In germline, CDR1 is SGHDN, CDR2 FVKESK. The CDR3 has 14 amino acids. The V end lost 3 bases, the J end lost 4 bases, and 10 bases lay between the germline ends. Written as DNA, the CDR3 is TGTGCCAGCAGCCAGAGGAACAATTACAATGAGCAGTTCTTC. Its protein is CASSQRNNYNEQFF.

This chain links TRBV28 with TRBJ1-2; 9 positions match TRBD1. There are 16 residues in the CDR3. The germline V gene encodes CDR1 MDHEN and CDR2 SYDVKM. Germline trimming cut 5 bases from V and 1 base from J; bases unmatched to any gene: 8. The CDR3 coding sequence is TGTGCCAGCAGTACCGGACAGGGGCTCTATAACTATGGCTACACCTTC. Protein sequence: CASSTGQGLYNYGYTF.

The chain has TRBV11-2 and TRBJ1-1; D is possibly TRBD1 (5 bases). The CDR3 sequence is 15 residues long. V lost 6 bases to trimming and J lost 4 bases, with 18 bases between them. Per the germline V gene, CDR1 is SGHAT and CDR2 is FQNNGV. The CDR3 nucleotides are TGTGCCAGCAGTTTAACTCGGGGGAGGGGCACTGAAGCTTTCTTT. Residues: CASSLTRGRGTEAFF. Full variable domain (outside the CDR3, taken from reference TRBV11-2 and TRBJ1-1): EAGVAQSPRYKIIEKRQSVAFWCNPISGHATLYWYQQILGQGPKLLIQFQNNGVVDDSQLPKDRFSAERLKGVDSTLKIQPAKLEDSAVYLCASSLTRGRGTEAFFGQGTRLTVV.

This clone has a single count. This chain links TRBV2 with TRBJ1-4, with D tentatively TRBD1 (5 bases). Germline loops: CDR1 SNHLY, CDR2 FYNNEI. This CDR3 is built from 12 residues. Deletions cut 4 bases from V and 12 bases from J, with 12 bases between. CDR3 region: CASSGTGGELFF. For the CDR3, the DNA is TGTGCCAGCAGTGGCACGGGGGGGGAACTGTTTTTT.

The chain joins TRBV4-3 to TRBJ2-7, with D perhaps matching TRBD1 (6 bases). V was clipped by 0 bases and J by 3 bases, with 12 bases between them. CDR1 and CDR2 from the germline V gene are LGHNA and YSLEER. The CDR3 sequence is 15 residues long. In DNA form, the CDR3 reads TGCGCCAGCAGCCAAGAGAGGGGGAACATCTACGAGCAGTACTTC. It encodes CASSQERGNIYEQYF.

The chain has TRBV2 and TRBJ1-5; 12 bases align to TRBD1. Trimming at V came to 5 bases and at J to 1 base, leaving 6 bases not matched to a gene. CDR1 is SNHLY, CDR2 FYNNEI, per germline. The CDR3 runs to 17 residues. CDR3 protein: CASSPGQGARSNQPQHF. CDR3 bases: TGTGCCAGCAGTCCGGGACAGGGGGCGCGGAGCAATCAGCCCCAGCATTTT.

V is TRBV25-1 and J is TRBJ2-7; 9 bases agree with TRBD1. CDR3 length equals 14 residues. CDR1 is MGHDK, CDR2 SYGVNS, per germline. The V and J ends lost 6 bases and 6 bases, in that order; junction bases with no gene match: 9. The CDR3 loop is CASRSSGQGREQYF. The CDR3 DNA reads TGTGCCAGCAGGAGTTCGGGACAGGGTCGCGAGCAGTACTTC.

The chain has TRBV7-9 and TRBJ2-7, with a weak D call TRBD1 (5 bases). The CDR3 is 15 amino acids. The ends were cut back, 4 bases at V and 0 bases at J, with 13 bases in the middle. Germline loops: CDR1 SEHNR, CDR2 FQNEAQ (reference sequence). CDR3 sequence reads: CASSSSPGPSYEQYF. CDR3 DNA: TGTGCCAGCAGCTCCAGCCCAGGGCCCTCCTACGAGCAGTACTTC.

The chain couples TRBV6-2 or TRBV6-3 to TRBJ2-2, with TRBD2 as a possible D gene (5 bases). CDR3 size: 16 residues. Trimming took 2 bases from V and 3 from J, leaving 13 bases between them. Germline CDR1 and CDR2: MNHEY and SVGEGT. CDR3: CASSYPRWRHTGELFF. CDR3 nucleotides: TGTGCCAGCAGTTACCCCCGTTGGAGGCACACCGGGGAGCTGTTTTTT.

This chain links TRBV27 with TRBJ2-3, with 8 bases that match TRBD2. Unmatched junction bases numbered 6, after V lost 5 bases and J lost 2 bases. In germline, CDR1 is MNHEY, CDR2 SMNVEV (reference sequence). The CDR3 length is 15 residues. This CDR3 reads CASSLLADPTDTQYF. In DNA form, the CDR3 reads TGTGCCAGCAGTCTACTAGCGGACCCCACAGATACGCAGTATTTT.

This sequence joins TRBV28 and TRBJ1-1; D gene uncertain. CDR1 is MDHEN and CDR2 is SYDVKM in the germline V gene. This CDR3 comprises 16 residues. V shed 5 bases and J shed 4 bases, with 20 bases lying between them. CDR3 sequence: CASSPPRIGSSTEAFF. As DNA, the CDR3 is TGTGCCAGCAGTCCCCCGAGGATCGGCAGCAGCACTGAAGCTTTCTTT.

The chain combines TRBV6-5 with TRBJ1-2; tentative D call: TRBD1 (6 bases). Germline CDR1 MNHEY, CDR2 SVGAGI. Trimming shortened V by 8 bases and J by 5 bases, and 15 bases separated the two germline ends. This CDR3 is built from 13 residues. The CDR3 loop reads CASETGIAYGYTF. The CDR3, as DNA: TGTGCCAGCGAAACAGGGATTGCTTATGGCTACACCTTC.

The chain combines TRBV6-1 with TRBJ1-1; the D is unclear. Per germline, CDR1 MNHNS and CDR2 SASEGT. V lost 2 bases, J lost 1 base, and 8 bases lay in between. This CDR3 is built from 14 residues. CDR3 DNA sequence: TGTGCCAGCAGTGAACGAGGTCAGAACACTGAAGCTTTCTTT. Protein product: CASSERGQNTEAFF.

A single count supports this clone. The chain joins TRBV12-3 or TRBV12-4 to TRBJ1-1; TRBD1 matches at 7 bases. The length of the CDR3 is 13 residues. J lost 3 bases, V lost 4 bases, and 2 bases had no gene match. The DNA for the CDR3 is TGTGCCAGCAGTTATCAGGGGGACACTGAAGCTTTCTTT. Residues: CASSYQGDTEAFF.

The chain uses TRBV6-2 or TRBV6-3 and TRBJ2-7; D not certain. The V end lost 2 bases, the J end lost 3 bases, and 11 bases lay between the germline ends. The CDR3 is 14 residues long. CDR1 MNHEY and CDR2 SVGEGT come from the germline V gene. CDR3 amino acids: CASSYPPSFYEQYF. The CDR3 DNA reads TGTGCCAGCAGTTACCCCCCTTCCTTCTACGAGCAGTACTTC.

The chain joins TRBV5-4 to TRBJ2-5; 7 bases are a match to TRBD2. Germline values: CDR1 SGHNT, CDR2 YYREEE (reference sequence). This CDR3 has 14 amino acids. The ends lost 2 bases at V and 5 bases at J; junction bases unmatched: 6. CDR3 bases: TGTGCCAGCAGCTTTGGCGGGAGACGGGAGACCCAGTACTTC. Protein sequence: CASSFGGRRETQYF.

This clone came up once. The chain joins TRBV19 to TRBJ1-2, with TRBD1 identical over 7 bases. The CDR3 is 16 amino acids. Germline V gene lookup returns CDR1 LNHDA and CDR2 SQIVND (reference sequence). Germline trimming cut 4 bases from V and 4 bases from J; bases unmatched to any gene: 12. CDR3 coding DNA: TGTGCCAGTAGTAGCGGGACCGGGACAGATTCCTATGGCTACACCTTC. This gives the protein CASSSGTGTDSYGYTF.

The V call is TRBV11-1, the J call TRBJ2-5; the D gene is possibly TRBD2 (7 bases). The CDR3 is 14 amino acids. Per germline, CDR1 SGHAT and CDR2 FQDESV (reference sequence). V gave up 4 bases and J gave up 3 bases, with 12 bases separating them. CDR3 DNA: TGTGCCAGCAGCTCGGGGGGCAGGGAAGAGACCCAGTACTTC. Its translation: CASSSGGREETQYF. Full variable domain (rest looked up from reference TRBV11-1 and TRBJ2-5): EAEVAQSPRYKITEKSQAVAFWCDPISGHATLYWYRQILGQGPELLVQFQDESVVDDSQLPKDRFSAERLKGVDSTLKIQPAELGDSAMYLCASSSGGREETQYFGPGTRLLVL.

The V and J genes are TRBV9 and TRBJ1-5, with 9 bases lining up with TRBD1. Trimming took 0 bases from V and 6 from J; bases not matched to a gene: 4. Germline assignment: CDR1 SGDLS and CDR2 YYNGEE. The CDR3 extends over 15 amino acids. This CDR3 is CASSVAPTGGQPQHF. CDR3 nucleotide sequence: TGTGCCAGCAGCGTAGCTCCGACAGGGGGTCAGCCCCAGCATTTT.

The chain is built from TRBV12-3 or TRBV12-4 and TRBJ1-2; possible D gene TRBD1, 5 bases. The V gene lost 5 bases and the J gene lost 4 bases, with 11 bases spanning the gap. The CDR3 length is 13 residues. CDR3 nucleotide sequence: TGTGCCAGCAGTGGGCCTGGGGCCTATGGCTACACCTTC. Translating gives CASSGPGAYGYTF.